The rows below give T cell receptor beta chains drawn from one sample of a study of breast tumors, draining lymph nodes, adjacent tissues. Via MiXCR, TCRdb re-called the multiplex PCR reads, giving one row per CDR3 protein. Found here are about 140,000 distinct CDR3 sequences, approximately 29% of them singletons; the top ten hold approximately 2.2%. The specimen sequenced was axillary lymph node tissue. These receptors were taken from a female donor with breast cancer. Some clones in this sample may be carry-over from other donors' samples. CDR3s include the opening cysteine and the closing phenylalanine or tryptophan. Each record gives: J gene, D gene, V gene, clone size, CDR3 protein, CDR3 DNA. A D gene is named only where the DNA matches it firmly. The listing skips clone size in some rows; elsewhere it reads once, few, many or a size class.

>TRBJ2-3|NA|TRBV20-1|many
CSARERTHTDTQYF
TGCAGTGCTAGAGAAAGGACCCACACAGATACGCAGTATTTT
>TRBJ1-6|TRBD1|TRBV6-2/TRBV6-3|many
CASSPQGSYNSPLHF
TGTGCCAGCAGTCCACAGGGGTCCTATAATTCACCCCTCCACTTT
>TRBJ1-2|NA|TRBV6-5|many
CASSYGQGGPRYTF
TGTGCCAGCAGTTACGGCCAGGGCGGGCCGCGGTACACCTTC
>TRBJ2-1|NA|TRBV7-3|many
CASSLNSGQLPNEQFF
TGTGCCAGCAGCTTAAACTCTGGTCAGCTTCCCAATGAGCAGTTCTTC
>TRBJ2-3|TRBD2|TRBV20-1|many
CSASTGTSAGGDTQYF
TGCAGTGCTAGTACCGGGACTAGCGCCGGGGGAGATACGCAGTATTTT
>TRBJ1-1|NA|TRBV4-1|NA
CASSQPTRNTEAFF
TGCGCCAGCAGCCAACCCACCAGAAACACTGAAGCTTTCTTT
>TRBJ1-5|NA|TRBV28|many
CASSLTARLRQPQHF
TGTGCCAGCAGTTTAACTGCCCGGCTTCGTCAGCCCCAGCATTTT
>TRBJ2-3|TRBD1|TRBV18|many
CASSPQPGGGTDTQYF
TGTGCCAGCTCACCACAGCCAGGGGGTGGCACAGATACGCAGTATTTT
>TRBJ1-1|NA|TRBV20-1|NA
CSARRQLRTEAFF
TGCAGTGCTAGGCGCCAGTTGCGCACTGAAGCTTTCTTT
>TRBJ1-2|NA|TRBV6-5|many
CASSYRGLYGYTF
TGTGCCAGCAGTTACAGGGGACTCTATGGCTACACCTTC
>TRBJ1-5|NA|TRBV7-8|many
CASSPEGMGGRQPQHF
TGTGCCAGCAGCCCTGAGGGTATGGGAGGGAGGCAGCCCCAGCATTTT
>TRBJ1-5|TRBD1|TRBV28|NA
CASGQADSNQPQHF
TGTGCCAGCGGACAGGCAGATAGCAATCAGCCCCAGCATTTT
>TRBJ1-2|NA|TRBV4-3|many
CASSQARDNYGYTF
TGCGCCAGCAGCCAAGCTCGGGACAACTATGGCTACACCTTC
>TRBJ2-3|TRBD2|TRBV11-2|many
CASSTLAGARTDTQYF
TGTGCCAGCAGCACACTAGCGGGGGCCCGCACAGATACGCAGTATTTT
>TRBJ1-6|NA|TRBV11-2|many
CASSLKVDSPLHF
TGTGCCAGCAGCTTAAAGGTAGACTCACCCCTCCACTTT
>TRBJ1-5|TRBD1|TRBV6-1|NA
CAGRTGGSQPQHF
TGTGCCGGTAGGACAGGGGGTTCTCAGCCCCAGCATTTT
>TRBJ2-7|TRBD1|TRBV29-1|NA
CSATGDHEQYF
TGCAGCGCTACAGGGGACCACGAGCAGTACTTC
>TRBJ2-5|TRBD2|TRBV11-2|many
CASSPTGGLKTQYF
TGTGCCAGCAGCCCGACGGGGGGTTTAAAGACCCAGTACTTC
>TRBJ2-7|NA|TRBV28|many
CASSPLGGISYEQYF
TGTGCCAGCAGTCCCCTGGGGGGCATATCCTACGAGCAGTACTTC
>TRBJ1-2|TRBD1|TRBV4-3|many
CASSQDPLTGWGYTF
TGCGCCAGCAGCCAAGACCCTCTGACAGGGTGGGGCTACACCTTC
>TRBJ2-5|NA|TRBV7-9|many
CASSLIHHNFGNQETQYF
TGTGCCAGCAGCTTAATCCATCACAACTTTGGTAACCAAGAGACCCAGTACTTC
>TRBJ2-3|NA|TRBV4-1|NA
CASSQDAGTTDTQYF
TGCGCCAGCAGCCAAGACGCGGGGACCACAGATACGCAGTATTTT
>TRBJ1-4|NA|TRBV20-1|many
CSALDRHGAIFTEKLFF
TGCAGTGCTCTAGACAGGCACGGCGCGATTTTTACGGAAAAACTGTTTTTT
>TRBJ2-3|TRBD2|TRBV18|many
CASSPGRGTDTQYF
TGTGCCAGCTCACCAGGGCGGGGGACAGATACGCAGTATTTT
>TRBJ2-3|NA|TRBV19|many
CASSPKTRVGTDTQYF
TGTGCCAGTAGTCCCAAGACTAGGGTCGGCACAGATACGCAGTATTTT
>TRBJ2-4|TRBD1|TRBV20-1|few
CSARPSDRVIENIQYF
TGCAGTGCTAGACCCTCGGACAGGGTTATAGAAAACATTCAGTACTTC
>TRBJ1-3|NA|TRBV11-2|many
CASSLDDISGNTIYF
TGTGCCAGCAGCTTAGACGATATCTCTGGAAACACCATATATTTT
>TRBJ2-2|TRBD1|TRBV25-1|many
CASSELGQGNTGELFF
TGTGCCAGCAGTGAATTGGGACAGGGGAACACCGGGGAGCTGTTTTTT
>TRBJ2-5|NA|TRBV10-3|many
CASRGAAGDKETQYF
TGTGCCAGCAGGGGGGCGGCGGGGGATAAAGAGACCCAGTACTTC
>TRBJ1-2|NA|TRBV7-9|many
CASSPGGGLGYTF
TGTGCCAGCAGCCCAGGTGGGGGGCTGGGCTACACCTTC
>TRBJ1-2|NA|TRBV20-1|many
CSANLGGGPYGYTF
TGCAGTGCTAACCTTGGGGGCGGACCCTATGGCTACACCTTC
>TRBJ2-3|NA|TRBV6-6|many
CASSYPSDTQYF
TGTGCCAGCAGTTACCCCTCGGATACGCAGTATTTT
>TRBJ2-3|NA|TRBV7-6|many
CASSQGDTQYF
TGTGCCAGCAGTCAGGGAGATACGCAGTATTTT
>TRBJ1-6|NA|TRBV6-2/TRBV6-3|NA
CASQRFRDNSPLHF
TGTGCCAGCCAGCGTTTTCGGGATAATTCACCCCTCCACTTT
>TRBJ1-2|NA|TRBV3-1|many
CASSQGPQGSGYTF
TGTGCCAGCAGCCAAGGGCCCCAAGGTAGTGGCTACACCTTC
>TRBJ1-2|NA|TRBV11-3|many
CASSPPWGSYGYTF
TGTGCCAGCAGCCCCCCCTGGGGGTCTTATGGCTACACCTTC
>TRBJ1-3|NA|TRBV6-5|many
CASTRTGSSGNTIYF
TGTGCCAGCACTCGCACAGGGAGCTCTGGAAACACCATATATTTT
>TRBJ2-1|NA|TRBV6-6|NA
CASSPEVGGEQLF
TGTGCCAGCAGTCCCGAGGTGGGTGGTGAGCAGCTCTTC
>TRBJ1-3|NA|TRBV7-2|many
CASSSGNTYSGNTIYF
TGTGCCAGCAGCTCGGGGAACACCTACTCTGGAAACACCATATATTTT
>TRBJ1-6|TRBD1|TRBV7-2|many
CASSFSGTGDSPLHF
TGTGCCAGCAGCTTTTCCGGGACAGGGGATTCACCCCTCCACTTT
>TRBJ2-7|NA|TRBV2|NA
CASHLGGGNEQYF
TGTGCCAGCCACTTGGGCGGAGGAAACGAGCAGTACTTC
>TRBJ2-3|NA|TRBV5-5|many
CASSLERGISRVVGTDTQYF
TGTGCCAGCAGCTTGGAGAGGGGGATCTCGCGGGTCGTGGGCACAGATACGCAGTATTTT
>TRBJ1-3|NA|TRBV7-9|many
CASSAPGQGSGNTIYF
TGTGCCAGCAGCGCGCCGGGACAAGGCTCTGGAAACACCATATATTTT
>TRBJ1-1|NA|TRBV10-3|NA
CAISRQDARPEAFF
TGTGCCATCAGCAGACAGGACGCCCGACCTGAAGCTTTCTTT
>TRBJ2-2|TRBD1|TRBV19|many
CASSIDKLQGVATGELFF
TGTGCCAGTAGTATAGATAAACTCCAGGGGGTAGCTACCGGGGAGCTGTTTTTT
>TRBJ2-1|TRBD2|TRBV11-1|many
CASSYSLAGASSYNEQFF
TGTGCCAGCAGCTACTCACTAGCGGGGGCAAGCTCCTACAATGAGCAGTTCTTC
>TRBJ2-7|TRBD2|TRBV13|NA
CASSLGRGEQYF
TGTGCCAGCAGCTTGGGGAGGGGCGAACAGTACTTC
>TRBJ2-5|TRBD2|TRBV2|many
CASSEDAGLAGETQYF
TGTGCCAGCAGTGAGGACGCAGGACTAGCGGGTGAGACCCAGTACTTC
>TRBJ1-4|TRBD1|TRBV5-6|many
CASSPRDRGKVNEKLFF
TGTGCCAGCAGCCCCCGGGACAGGGGAAAAGTAAATGAAAAACTGTTTTTT
>TRBJ2-5|TRBD2|TRBV5-4|many
CASSPSGGQGETQYF
TGTGCCAGCAGCCCCAGCGGGGGTCAGGGGGAGACCCAGTACTTC
>TRBJ1-6|TRBD1|TRBV20-1|many
CSARAGGNSPLHF
TGCAGTGCTAGAGCAGGGGGTAATTCACCCCTCCACTTT
>TRBJ1-3|NA|TRBV4-1|many
CASSHYREPGNTIYF
TGCGCCAGCAGTCACTACAGGGAGCCTGGAAACACCATATATTTT
>TRBJ2-1|NA|TRBV6-6|many
CASSRGGPYNEQFF
TGTGCCAGCAGCCGCGGGGGCCCGTACAATGAGCAGTTCTTC
>TRBJ1-4|TRBD1|TRBV4-1|many
CASSPSRQGRFEKLFF
TGCGCCAGCAGCCCTTCGCGACAGGGTCGGTTTGAAAAACTGTTTTTT
>TRBJ2-1|TRBD2|TRBV6-5|NA
CASSHSSSGYNEQFF
TGTGCCAGCAGTCACTCTTCTAGCGGGTACAATGAGCAGTTCTTC